This entry lists 31 T cell receptor beta chains sequenced from one sample in a study of blood T cells in healthy people across ages. Primed by a sample-barcoded 5' primer and a J-beta primer mix, a second PCR proceeded for about 6 to 11 cycles. TCRdb ran MiXCR on the 5' RACE reads and lists one entry per CDR3 protein. The table records over 950,000 distinct CDR3 sequences, about two fifths of them present only once. Input material: blood. The receptors derive from a man between 18 and 29 years old in good health.

This chain joins TRBV20-1 and TRBJ1-5; D uncertain. Between the trimmed V and J ends, which lost 3 bases and 4 bases, there was a span of 7 bases. CDR1 and CDR2 from the germline V gene are DFQATT and SNEGSKA (reference sequence). The CDR3 covers 12 residues. The CDR3 DNA is TGCAGTGCTAGTTTGGGGAATCAGCCCCAGCATTTT. Encoded protein: CSASLGNQPQHF.

This clonotype was counted only a few times. The chain employs TRBV29-1 and TRBJ2-1; D unresolved. The V end was cut by 0 bases, the J end by 10 bases, with 10 bases between. CDR3 size: 12 residues. CDR1 and CDR2 (germline): SQVTM, ANQGSEA. CDR3 sequence (DNA): TGCAGCGTTGAAGAGAATGGACCGGAGCAGTTCTTC. Its protein is CSVEENGPEQFF.

This clonotype showed up just a few times. The rearrangement joins TRBV24-1 to TRBJ2-4; D is undetermined. This CDR3 has 12 residues. Trimming removed 3 bases at V and 5 bases at J, with 4 bases between. Germline V CDR1 and CDR2: KGHDR, SFDVKD. The CDR3: CATSDLQNIQYF. DNA for the CDR3: TGTGCCACCAGTGATCTGCAAAACATTCAGTACTTC.

This chain uses TRBV7-9 with TRBJ1-1; D is perhaps TRBD1 (6 bases). The V gene lost 5 bases and the J gene lost 3 bases, with 16 bases spanning the gap. The germline V gene encodes CDR1 SEHNR and CDR2 FQNEAQ (reference sequence). The CDR3 extends over 15 amino acids. CDR3 nucleotide sequence: TGTGCCAGCAGCCCCAGAGGGGGGGCATACACTGAAGCTTTCTTT. Translated, it gives CASSPRGGAYTEAFF.

V is TRBV19 and J is TRBJ2-1, with 8 bases identical to TRBD2. The CDR3 is 13 residues long. Germline CDR1 LNHDA, CDR2 SQIVND (reference sequence). Trimming removed 10 bases from V and 7 bases from J; junction bases left unmatched: 9. The CDR3 here is CATDPAGGNEQFF. The DNA for the CDR3 is TGTGCCACCGACCCCGCGGGAGGAAATGAGCAGTTCTTC.

This clonotype was seen a handful of times. The gene calls are TRBV20-1 and TRBJ1-6; D not resolved. The germline V gene has CDR1 DFQATT and CDR2 SNEGSKA (reference sequence). V shed 0 bases and J shed 3 bases, with 12 bases lying between them. The CDR3 runs 16 residues. This CDR3 reads CSARDTRRFYNSPLHF. The CDR3 nucleotides read TGCAGTGCTAGAGATACGAGGAGGTTCTATAATTCACCCCTCCACTTT.

The chain combines TRBV29-1 with TRBJ2-5; 7 nucleotides match TRBD1. CDR1 is SQVTM, CDR2 ANQGSEA, per germline. V gave up 6 bases and J gave up 13 bases; unmatched junction bases: 11. CDR3 size: 11 residues. The CDR3 bases are TGCAGCGTGGCCCCAGACAGGGCCCCGTACTTC. Translated: CSVAPDRAPYF.

CDR3 bases: TGTGCCAGCAGCTCCCACTCGACTAGCACAGATACGCAGTATTTT. Translated: CASSSHSTSTDTQYF. The chain combines TRBV11-2 with TRBJ2-3; D remains ambiguous. CDR1 is SGHAT, CDR2 FQNNGV, per germline. This CDR3 has 15 residues. Trimming removed 4 bases at V and 0 bases at J, with 11 bases between.

Here the CDR3 DNA reads TGTGCCAGCAGCGGGTACCCCACACAAGAGACCCAGTACTTC. Translation gives CASSGYPTQETQYF. The rearrangement links TRBV7-2 to TRBJ2-5; D remains ambiguous. This CDR3 contains 14 residues. Trimming cost V 5 bases and J 2 bases, with 12 bases left between them. CDR1 is SGHTA and CDR2 is FQGNSA in the germline V gene.

The rearrangement links TRBV20-1 to TRBJ1-4; TRBD1 aligns across 7 bases. CDR1 and CDR2 from the germline V gene are DFQATT and SNEGSKA (reference sequence). This CDR3 spans 14 amino acids. Germline trimming cut 6 bases from V and 2 bases from J; bases unmatched to any gene: 6. CDR3 region: CSATDRATNEKLFF. DNA for the CDR3: TGCAGTGCCACCGACAGGGCTACTAATGAAAAACTGTTTTTT.

The chain recombines TRBV10-3 with TRBJ2-7, with TRBD2 as a possible D gene (5 bases). Trimming left V 4 bases short and J 1 base short, with 8 bases between. The CDR3 loop spans 13 amino acids. The germline gives CDR1 ENHRY, CDR2 SYGVKD. This CDR3 is CAISGETSYEQYF. CDR3 nucleotide sequence: TGTGCCATCAGTGGGGAGACATCCTACGAGCAGTACTTC.

This clonotype appeared a few times. The V gene is TRBV4-3, the J gene TRBJ2-1; possibly TRBD2 for D (5 bases). The V gene lost 0 bases and the J gene lost 0 bases, with 9 bases spanning the gap. In germline, CDR1 is LGHNA, CDR2 YSLEER. The CDR3 extends over 16 amino acids. The CDR3 DNA sequence: TGCGCCAGCAGCCAAGAGTGGCGGGCCTCCTACAATGAGCAGTTCTTC. Translation: CASSQEWRASYNEQFF.

At least ten counts were recorded for this clonotype. This rearrangement joins TRBV12-3 or TRBV12-4 to TRBJ1-5; D gene uncertain. Between the trimmed V and J ends, which lost 3 bases and 2 bases, there was a span of 11 bases. This CDR3 is 15 amino acids long. The CDR3 spells CASSFEGRGNQPQHF. The CDR3 nucleotides read TGTGCCAGCAGTTTTGAGGGTCGAGGCAATCAGCCCCAGCATTTT.

This clonotype was recorded a few times. This chain joins TRBV6-2 or TRBV6-3 and TRBJ2-1; tentatively, D is TRBD1 (6 bases). The CDR3 covers 14 residues. V was pared by 2 bases and J by 8 bases, with 13 bases between. Per the germline V gene, CDR1 is MNHEY and CDR2 is SVGEGT. Here the CDR3 DNA reads TGTGCCAGCAGTTACACCCTTAAGGGGGATGAGCAGTTCTTC. Protein: CASSYTLKGDEQFF.

This clonotype was seen more than once but under ten times. V gene TRBV10-3 combines with J gene TRBJ2-4; 7 bases line up with TRBD1. CDR3 length: 17 residues. With 2 bases clipped from V and 4 bases from J, the junction kept 11 bases outside the gene matches. Germline loops: CDR1 ENHRY, CDR2 SYGVKD. CDR3 region: CAISELAGTATKNIQYF. CDR3 coding DNA: TGTGCCATCAGTGAGCTGGCCGGGACAGCGACGAAAAACATTCAGTACTTC.

The gene calls are TRBV4-2 and TRBJ1-4; TRBD1 agrees at 7 bases. J lost 7 bases, V lost 3 bases, and 8 bases had no gene match. This CDR3 has 15 amino acids. Germline V CDR1 and CDR2: LGHNA, YNFKEQ. Here the CDR3 reads CASSQGRDSGEKLFF. The CDR3 DNA sequence: TGTGCCAGCAGCCAGGGCCGGGACAGCGGTGAAAAACTGTTTTTT.

The rearrangement links TRBV5-6 to TRBJ1-1; D may be TRBD1 (6 bases). The CDR3 covers 14 residues. The germline CDR1 and CDR2 sequences are SGHDT and YYEEEE. Trimming took 3 bases from V and 1 from J, leaving 10 bases between them. This CDR3 is CASSYGQKNTEAFF. The CDR3 nucleotides read TGTGCCAGCAGCTACGGACAGAAGAACACTGAAGCTTTCTTT.

A few counts support this clonotype. Germline and junction disagree at one end, which may indicate a read error. The CDR3 sequence is CSARGQGREKLFF. DNA for the CDR3: TGCAGTGCAAGAGGGCAGGGTCGGGAAAAACTGTTTTTT. This chain links TRBV20-1 with TRBJ1-4, with D maybe TRBD1 (5 bases). This CDR3 is built from 13 residues. Germline CDR1 DFQATT, CDR2 SNEGSKA (reference sequence).

There are a few counts of this clonotype. The chain links TRBV11-2 to TRBJ2-3; D is unclear. V lost 6 bases to trimming and J lost 4 bases, with 20 bases between them. CDR1 is SGHAT and CDR2 is FQNNGV in the germline V gene. CDR3 length: 16 amino acids. CDR3 residues: CASRPRPGTTSDTQYF. In nucleotides, the CDR3 is TGTGCCAGCAGACCCCGCCCAGGTACCACCTCAGATACGCAGTATTTT.

The chain is built from TRBV10-3 and TRBJ2-5, with 7 bases lining up with TRBD1. Gene TRBJ2-1 matches the end of the DNA better, so the J call may be wrong. The germline CDR1 and CDR2 sequences are ENHRY and SYGVKD. The CDR3 has 13 residues. For the CDR3, the DNA is TGTGCCATCAGTAGGGACAGTCAAGAGACCCAGTTCTTC. It specifies CAISRDSQETQFF.

In its sample, this clonotype was seen once. The chain has TRBV20-1 and TRBJ2-3, with D uncertain. Germline CDR1 reads DFQATT; CDR2 reads SNEGSKA (reference sequence). Trimming removed 5 bases from V and 7 bases from J, with 13 bases in between. The CDR3 has 12 residues. CDR3 bases: TGCAGTGCTGAAACCGGACCCAATACGCAGTATTTT. Its protein product is CSAETGPNTQYF.

The V call is TRBV18, the J call TRBJ1-1, with D possibly matching TRBD1 (5 bases). The CDR3 runs to 15 residues. Germline CDR1 and CDR2: KGHSH and LQKENI. Trimming took 3 bases from V and 3 from J, leaving 14 bases between them. The CDR3 DNA is TGTGCCAGCTCACCTCACCAGGGATCGGACACTGAAGCTTTCTTT. It translates to CASSPHQGSDTEAFF. Variable domain in full (rest from reference TRBV18 and TRBJ1-1): NAGVMQNPRHLVRRRGQEARLRCSPMKGHSHVYWYRQLPEEGLKFMVYLQKENIIDESGMPKERFSAEFPKEGPSILRIQQVVRGDSAAYFCASSPHQGSDTEAFFGQGTRLTVV.

This clonotype showed up just a few times. V usage is TRBV7-2 and J usage is TRBJ2-1, with 9 bases identical to TRBD1. Germline CDR1 reads SGHTA; CDR2 reads FQGNSA. V shed 1 base and J 9 bases; nucleotides not matched to a gene: 7. This CDR3 spans 15 amino acids. In nucleotides, the CDR3 is TGTGCCAGCAGCTTAGAGGGACAGGGAATCAGTGAGCAGTTCTTC. It is translated as CASSLEGQGISEQFF.

The sample holds many counts of this clonotype. This rearrangement joins TRBV6-5 to TRBJ2-2; D not resolved. The CDR3 is made up of 12 amino acids. Germline V gene data show CDR1 as MNHEY and CDR2 as SVGAGI. The V end lost 2 bases, the J end lost 2 bases, and 0 bases lay between the germline ends. The DNA of the CDR3 is TGTGCCAGCAGTTACAACACCGGGGAGCTGTTTTTT. As protein: CASSYNTGELFF.

V usage is TRBV7-9 and J usage is TRBJ1-1, with D perhaps matching TRBD1 (5 bases). This CDR3 comprises 14 residues. With 4 bases removed from V and 4 bases from J, the gap between germline ends came to 13 bases. Germline lookup yields CDR1 SEHNR and CDR2 FQNEAQ (reference sequence). CDR3 amino acids: CASSSDILRTEAFF. For the CDR3, the DNA is TGTGCCAGCAGCTCGGACATACTGCGCACTGAAGCTTTCTTT.

This clonotype was counted between two and nine times. This rearrangement joins TRBV4-3 to TRBJ2-1, with TRBD2 matching over 10 bases. Germline-derived CDR1 and CDR2 are LGHNA and YSLEER. CDR3 size: 18 residues. With V trimmed by 1 base and J by 4 bases, 10 bases remained unmatched. The CDR3 sequence: CASSQGVPRTSGYNEQFF. CDR3 bases: TGCGCCAGCAGCCAAGGAGTCCCCCGGACTAGCGGTTACAATGAGCAGTTCTTC.

J is TRBJ1-4 and V is TRBV20-1; 8 bases map to TRBD1. The CDR3 length is 14 residues. V trimming: 7 bases; J trimming: 7 bases; junction bases outside the gene matches: 11. The V gene's germline CDR1 is DFQATT and CDR2 SNEGSKA (reference sequence). The CDR3 loop is CSVTRTGFTEKLFF. The CDR3 bases are TGCAGTGTTACCCGGACAGGGTTTACTGAAAAACTGTTTTTT.

In its sample, this clonotype was seen once. The CDR3 DNA follows: TGTGCCAGCAGCCCGATCACCTTAGCGGGGGGGAACACCGGGGAGCTGTTTTTT. This sequence encodes CASSPITLAGGNTGELFF. The chain joins TRBV27 to TRBJ2-2, with TRBD2 identical over 10 bases. With V trimmed by 6 bases and J by 1 base, 11 bases remained unmatched. This CDR3 comprises 18 residues. The V gene's germline CDR1 is MNHEY and CDR2 SMNVEV (reference sequence).

The V call is TRBV25-1, the J call TRBJ1-5, with D uncertain. The V gene lost 3 bases and the J gene lost 1 base, with 10 bases spanning the gap. The CDR3 loop spans 15 amino acids. The V gene's germline CDR1 is MGHDK and CDR2 SYGVNS. CDR3 nucleotides: TGTGCCAGCAGTGAGGCAGGAGGAAGCAATCAGCCCCAGCATTTT. Amino acid sequence: CASSEAGGSNQPQHF. The full variable domain, in which reference TRBV25-1 and TRBJ1-5 provide the parts outside the CDR3, is EADIYQTPRYLVIGTGKKITLECSQTMGHDKMYWYQQDPGMELHLIHYSYGVNSTEKGDLSSESTVSRIRTEHFPLTLESARPSHTSQYLCASSEAGGSNQPQHFGDGTRLSIL.

The rearrangement joins TRBV12-3 or TRBV12-4 to TRBJ2-1; 9 bases align to TRBD1. Trimming removed 7 bases from V and 4 bases from J; junction bases left unmatched: 8. The CDR3 sequence is 15 residues long. CDR3 nucleotide sequence: TGTGCCAGCACCCCACAGGGGGCGACGTACAATGAGCAGTTCTTC. This translates into CASTPQGATYNEQFF.

The gene calls are TRBV9 and TRBJ2-1, with 14 bases matching TRBD2. J lost 6 bases, V lost 4 bases, and 3 bases had no gene match. CDR1 and CDR2 (germline): SGDLS, YYNGEE. The CDR3 is made up of 15 amino acids. The CDR3 loop reads CASSRTSGRSNEQFF. In nucleotides, the CDR3 is TGTGCCAGCAGCAGGACTAGCGGGAGGAGCAATGAGCAGTTCTTC.